These 15 T cell receptor beta chains share one sample of origin, sequenced in a study of T cell changes during pregnancy in multiple sclerosis. Produced via immunoSEQ multiplex PCR; TCRdb's table is partial and in-frame only. The sample carries roughly 39,000 clones, 90% recorded once. This specimen was CD4+ T cells from peripheral blood mononuclear cells, taken in the first trimester of pregnancy. The receptor source for this set is a female donor in good health, enrolled as a control in a pregnancy study.

The chain has TRBV4-1 and TRBJ1-2; the match to TRBD1 covers 7 bases. Germline assignment: CDR1 MGHRA and CDR2 YSYEKL. The CDR3 sequence is 13 residues long. The trim removed 0 bases at V and 8 bases at J, leaving 3 bases unmatched. This CDR3 reads CASSQEPGGGYTF. The CDR3 DNA reads as TGCGCCAGCAGCCAAGAACCAGGGGGAGGCTACACCTTC.

This chain joins TRBV9 and TRBJ2-6; tentatively, D is TRBD2 (7 bases). The CDR3 covers 18 residues. Trimming shortened V by 0 bases and J by 3 bases, and 16 bases separated the two germline ends. Germline-derived CDR1 and CDR2 are SGDLS and YYNGEE. CDR3: CASSVAWGGGRGANVLTF. The CDR3 DNA is TGTGCCAGCAGCGTAGCATGGGGAGGGGGTCGTGGGGCCAACGTCCTGACTTTC.

This clone was picked up one time. The V call is TRBV19, the J call TRBJ2-2, with a weak D call TRBD2 (7 bases). Trimming took off 9 bases at V and 6 bases at J, with 17 bases between the two ends. Germline V gene lookup returns CDR1 LNHDA and CDR2 SQIVND (reference sequence). The CDR3 is made up of 14 amino acids. The CDR3 sequence is CASSAGGASGELFF. The CDR3 DNA is TGTGCCAGCTCGGCTGGGGGGGCGTCCGGGGAGCTGTTTTTT.

This chain uses TRBV4-1 with TRBJ2-5; D call uncertain. The CDR3 sequence is 14 residues long. V was cut by 0 bases and J by 4 bases, with 9 bases left in between. Germline CDR1 MGHRA, CDR2 YSYEKL. CDR3 bases: TGCGCCAGCAGCCAAGACAAGCGTGGAGAGACCCAGTACTTC. Protein sequence: CASSQDKRGETQYF.

This chain joins TRBV15 and TRBJ1-2; D gene uncertain. Trimming cost V 3 bases and J 4 bases, with 21 bases left between them. Germline CDR1 LNHNV, CDR2 YYDKDF (reference sequence). The CDR3 is made up of 17 amino acids. CDR3 amino acids: CATSSSGTLSVVYGYTF. In DNA, the CDR3 is TGTGCCACCAGCAGTTCAGGCACTCTGTCGGTGGTCTATGGCTACACCTTC.

As regards this clone: One end of the junction does not line up with germline, which may come from a read error. The rearrangement uses TRBV7-7 and TRBJ2-5, with 8 bases that match TRBD1. Germline V gene sequence: CDR1 SSHAT, CDR2 FNYEAQ (reference sequence). The CDR3 runs to 14 residues. CDR3 nucleotides: TGTGCTAGCAGCTCGACAGGGGCCGGGGAGACCCAGTACTTC. This translates into CASSSTGAGETQYF.

The chain recombines TRBV5-5 with TRBJ2-5; 7 bases map to TRBD1. Germline trimming cut 5 bases from V and 4 bases from J; bases unmatched to any gene: 2. The CDR3 covers 12 residues. Germline CDR1 SGHKS, CDR2 YYEKEE (reference sequence). The CDR3 protein is CASRQGRETQYF. For the CDR3, the DNA is TGTGCCAGCAGACAGGGGAGAGAGACCCAGTACTTC.

This chain uses TRBV9 with TRBJ1-6; tentative D call: TRBD1 (6 bases). The CDR3 extends over 16 amino acids. In germline, CDR1 is SGDLS, CDR2 YYNGEE. Trimming shortened V by 3 bases and J by 4 bases, and 14 bases separated the two germline ends. The CDR3 DNA follows: TGTGCCAGCAGCGCCGACAGGTACGCGTATAATTCACCCCTCCACTTT. As protein: CASSADRYAYNSPLHF.

The genes are TRBV14 and TRBJ1-3, with D possibly TRBD1 on 6 matching bases. CDR3 length: 14 residues. Germline-derived CDR1 and CDR2 are SGHDN and FVKESK. V was clipped by 5 bases and J by 3 bases, with 11 bases between them. CDR3 sequence reads: CASSSGARGNTIYF. CDR3 DNA: TGTGCCAGCAGCTCAGGGGCGCGTGGAAACACCATATATTTT.

This chain links TRBV29-1 with TRBJ1-1, with 7 bases identical to TRBD1. The V gene end was trimmed by 5 bases and the J gene end by 5 bases; junction bases not matched to a gene: 8. Germline assignment: CDR1 SQVTM and CDR2 ANQGSEA. The CDR3 consists of 13 residues. The CDR3 DNA is TGCAGCGTTAAAGGGGGCCGGGGGACTGAAGCTTTCTTT. As protein: CSVKGGRGTEAFF.

About this clone: Germline and junction disagree at one end, which may indicate a read error. CDR3 region: CASTLSVTGLNTEAFF. The CDR3 bases are TGTGCCAGCACCTTATCGGTTACGGGATTAAACACTGAAGCTTTCTTT. This chain connects TRBV7-2 to TRBJ1-1; no reliable D call. This CDR3 is 16 amino acids long. Germline loops: CDR1 SGHTA, CDR2 FQGNSA. The whole variable domain, remainder taken from reference TRBV7-2 and TRBJ1-1, is GAGVSQSPSNKVTEKGKDVELRCDPISGHTALYWYRQSLGQGLEFLIYFQGNSAPDKSGLPSDRFSAERTGGSVSTLTIQRTQQEDSAVYLCASTLSVTGLNTEAFFGQGTRLTVV.

This clone has only a few counts. The J gene is TRBJ1-2, the V gene TRBV5-3; 8 nucleotides agree with TRBD1. TRBV5-3 carries the ORF label, with uncertain function. This CDR3 is 15 amino acids long. J lost 10 bases, V lost 1 base, and 12 bases had no gene match. As DNA, the CDR3 is TGTGCCAGAAGCTTGAATGTGGACAGGGAATTCGACTACACCTTC. Its protein product is CARSLNVDREFDYTF.

V is TRBV2 and J is TRBJ2-3, with a possible D match to TRBD1 (6 bases). The length of the CDR3 is 15 residues. Trimming cost V 3 bases and J 6 bases, with 16 bases left between them. CDR1 is SNHLY, CDR2 FYNNEI, per germline. The CDR3 DNA follows: TGTGCCAGCAGTGACAGAGGGGCAGGGGTTGATACGCAGTATTTT. It codes for CASSDRGAGVDTQYF.

This chain links TRBV7-6 with TRBJ1-4; TRBD1 matches at 10 bases. The CDR3 loop spans 16 amino acids. With 5 bases clipped from V and 7 bases from J, the junction kept 10 bases outside the gene matches. From germline, CDR1 is SGHVS and CDR2 FNYEAQ. The DNA of the CDR3 is TGTGCCAGCAGCCCCCGACAGGGGGCTTTGAGTGAAAAACTGTTTTTT. It yields the protein CASSPRQGALSEKLFF.

This chain uses TRBV10-3 with TRBJ2-1, with TRBD2 matching over 8 bases. This CDR3 comprises 16 residues. Germline trimming cut 2 bases from V and 8 bases from J; bases unmatched to any gene: 11. CDR1 is ENHRY, CDR2 SYGVKD, per germline. This CDR3 reads CAISERTSKSTDEQFF. CDR3 DNA sequence: TGTGCCATCAGTGAGCGGACTAGCAAGTCAACCGATGAGCAGTTCTTC.